Following are 16 T cell receptor beta chains from one sample sequenced in a study of T-cell memory formation after mild COVID-19. TCRdb reanalysed the 5' RACE reads using MiXCR and keeps one entry per CDR3 protein. This table has 340,000 or so distinct CDR3 sequences, 13% appearing once. Sequencing was performed on PBMCs or a T cell subset sorted from them (not recorded which). These receptors came from a man aged 18 to 29 who had mild COVID-19 (a few samples of this study predate the infection). Cell type and time point are not known.

The chain couples TRBV4-3 to TRBJ1-1; D unclear. Germline assignment: CDR1 LGHNA and CDR2 YSLEER. Trimming pared 0 bases from V and 6 bases from J, leaving 8 bases between. This CDR3 has 13 amino acids. The CDR3 here is CASSQDNVAEAFF. The DNA of the CDR3 is TGCGCCAGCAGCCAAGATAATGTCGCTGAAGCTTTCTTT.

This clonotype occurred a few times. The chain has TRBV24-1 and TRBJ2-5; no firm D call. This CDR3 has 11 amino acids. Germline V lookup: CDR1 KGHDR, CDR2 SFDVKD. V was cut by 1 base and J by 9 bases, with 5 bases left in between. This CDR3 reads CATSDFRSQYF. The DNA for the CDR3 is TGTGCCACCAGTGATTTCCGGTCCCAGTACTTC.

This chain connects TRBV7-2 to TRBJ1-2; the D gene is possibly TRBD1 (5 bases). The CDR3 sequence is 14 residues long. Trimming took off 3 bases at V and 8 bases at J, with 16 bases between the two ends. Germline CDR1 is SGHTA and CDR2 is FQGNSA. The CDR3 reads CASSFRDGRKGYTF. In nucleotides, the CDR3 is TGTGCCAGCAGCTTCAGGGATGGCAGAAAGGGCTACACCTTC.

This clonotype was counted a few times. The chain is built from TRBV5-1 and TRBJ1-6; TRBD1 matches 7 bases. CDR3 length: 15 amino acids. Germline values: CDR1 SGHRS, CDR2 YFSETQ. V dropped 0 bases and J dropped 10; count of bases not matched to a gene: 7. CDR3 loop: CASSLAGQGGSPLHF. CDR3 bases: TGCGCCAGCAGCTTGGCCGGGCAGGGGGGATCACCCCTCCACTTT.

The chain carries TRBV6-5 and TRBJ2-5, with 9 bases that match TRBD1. CDR3 length: 14 amino acids. Trimming removed 4 bases from V and 4 bases from J; junction bases left unmatched: 4. The V gene's germline CDR1 is MNHEY and CDR2 SVGAGI. CDR3 sequence reads: CASSFDRGIETQYF. The CDR3, as DNA: TGTGCCAGCAGTTTCGACAGGGGGATAGAGACCCAGTACTTC.

This rearrangement joins TRBV9 to TRBJ1-1; 10 bases match TRBD1. The J segment lost 3 bases and the V segment lost 2 bases, leaving 7 bases of the junction unmatched. Germline CDR1 and CDR2: SGDLS and YYNGEE. This CDR3 region has 16 residues. CDR3 nucleotide sequence: TGTGCCAGCAGCGTCACCGGGACAGGGGTATACACTGAAGCTTTCTTT. Translating it yields CASSVTGTGVYTEAFF.

This clonotype was seen a handful of times. CDR3 in DNA: TGCAGCGGAAGCCCGGATGGGCTCGGTGAAGCTTTCTTT. As protein: CSGSPDGLGEAFF. This rearrangement joins TRBV29-1 to TRBJ1-1; no definite D call. The germline V gene has CDR1 SQVTM and CDR2 ANQGSEA. This CDR3 region has 13 residues. The ends were cut back, 7 bases at V and 7 bases at J, with 19 bases in the middle.

This rearrangement joins TRBV7-2 to TRBJ2-1; 7 bases match TRBD2. Trimming cost V 5 bases and J 3 bases; bases outside gene matches: 7. This CDR3 contains 15 residues. Germline V gene data show CDR1 as SGHTA and CDR2 as FQGNSA. This chain's CDR3 is CASSPQRDFYNEQFF. The CDR3 DNA reads as TGTGCCAGCAGCCCCCAGCGGGACTTCTACAATGAGCAGTTCTTC.

The genes are TRBV19 and TRBJ1-2; unclear D gene. CDR1 is LNHDA and CDR2 is SQIVND in the germline V gene (reference sequence). Trimming pared 3 bases from V and 2 bases from J, leaving 7 bases between. This CDR3 region has 13 residues. DNA of the CDR3: TGTGCCAGTAGTATTGGGATGAACTATGGCTACACCTTC. Translated, it gives CASSIGMNYGYTF.

As concerns this clonotype: No DNA is shown, since the ends of the CDR3 on it are uncertain; the CDR3 is the one TCRdb lists. The chain employs TRBV4-3 and TRBJ2-1; TRBD1, the table's D call, was not compared with the DNA. Germline CDR1 reads LGHNA; CDR2 reads YSLEER. The length of the CDR3 is 15 amino acids, counting both ends. CDR3 sequence: CASAPAAKDKNEQFF.

This sequence joins TRBV20-1 and TRBJ1-5; 8 bases map to TRBD1. The CDR3 is 14 amino acids. Germline CDR1 DFQATT, CDR2 SNEGSKA (reference sequence). V lost 6 bases to trimming and J lost 3 bases; unmatched junction nucleotides: 7. The CDR3 here is CSAAPGGPNQPQHF. CDR3 bases: TGCAGTGCCGCGCCAGGGGGCCCCAATCAGCCCCAGCATTTT.

A few counts support this clonotype. V usage is TRBV15 and J usage is TRBJ2-5; TRBD2 might be the D (5 bases). The V end lost 4 bases, the J end lost 5 bases, and 11 bases lay between the germline ends. Germline lookup yields CDR1 LNHNV and CDR2 YYDKDF (reference sequence). The CDR3 is 13 amino acids. The CDR3 reads CATSIRSGETQYF. CDR3 coding DNA: TGTGCCACCAGCATTAGGTCGGGGGAGACCCAGTACTTC.

This clonotype has a handful of counts. The chain carries TRBV29-1 and TRBJ2-3, with TRBD2 matching over 9 bases. The V and J ends lost 2 bases and 4 bases, in that order; junction bases with no gene match: 10. The CDR3 is 16 amino acids. Germline CDR1 SQVTM, CDR2 ANQGSEA. The CDR3 loop is CSVEWASSGVPDTQYF. Here the CDR3 DNA reads TGCAGCGTTGAATGGGCGTCTAGCGGGGTTCCAGATACGCAGTATTTT.

This clonotype was seen more than once but under ten times. J is TRBJ2-3 and V is TRBV6-1; 7 bases agree with TRBD1. The CDR3 has 14 amino acids. V trimming: 0 bases; J trimming: 6 bases; junction bases outside the gene matches: 3. The germline V gene encodes CDR1 MNHNS and CDR2 SASEGT. As DNA, the CDR3 is TGTGCCAGCAGTGAAGCGGGACAGTCGGATACGCAGTATTTT. This sequence encodes CASSEAGQSDTQYF.

The chain is built from TRBV4-3 and TRBJ2-3; 12 positions agree with TRBD2. The CDR3 is 15 amino acids. V trimming: 3 bases; J trimming: 4 bases; junction bases outside the gene matches: 2. The germline gives CDR1 LGHNA, CDR2 YSLEER. CDR3 bases: TGCGCCAGCAGCCACTCTAGCGGGGGGGCAGATACGCAGTATTTT. Translation: CASSHSSGGADTQYF.

This clonotype was seen a handful of times. V gene TRBV5-1 combines with J gene TRBJ1-1, with D possibly being TRBD1 (6 bases). Germline V gives CDR1 SGHRS, CDR2 YFSETQ. This CDR3 spans 17 amino acids. The V end was cut by 4 bases, the J end by 0 bases, with 19 bases between. The CDR3 DNA reads TGCGCCAGCAGCCAGTATGGGTCGGACAGAGTGAACACTGAAGCTTTCTTT. The encoded protein is CASSQYGSDRVNTEAFF.